What follows describes a single TCR beta chain. The antigen this receptor binds is unknown. Qualities for individual bases were not recorded, and no much larger clone is one base off. The receptor library was made with the immunoSEQ multiplex PCR assay. Each sample had some 10^5 TCR templates assayed by the deep sequencing platform. Genomic DNA extracted from sorted T cells was the material used for TCRbeta CDR3 sequencing. The study's processing was this. Clonal analysis of TCRbeta CDR3 data was done in the R programming language. Alloreactive CD4+ and CD8+ clones were identified by comparing unstimulated samples to CFSE-low samples taken after the reaction. By matching sequences to the repertoires of sorted unstimulated Treg and non-Treg cells, each alloreactive CD4+ clone was assigned a regulatory or non-regulatory origin. Held by TCRdb, this immuneACCESS table contains in-frame sequences only and omits some clones. Under half of the omission traces to an unresolved V gene where checked; the cause of the rest is unknown. From that table come the V and J calls and clone size; the DNA was used to work out D and trimming. The sample records around 94,000 clones, approximately 90% of which are singletons. 0.85% to 1.3% of the sample rests with the top ten.

The sample comes from a study of siplizumab effects on memory and regulatory T cells (dated by TCRdb to the late 2010s). In terms of the full investigation: The study looked at the effect of siplizumab, an anti-CD2 antibody, on alloreactive T-cell subsets in allogeneic mixed lymphocyte reactions made from human PBMCs.

Sorted unstimulated T cells, along with proliferating T cells recovered from mixed lymphocyte reactions, underwent TCRbeta CDR3 sequencing. Fresh whole blood from nine to eleven HLA-typed healthy donors was used to isolate PBMCs. The study at large found these results: Sequences below about 10^-5 frequency were poorly captured, so only a minor fraction of alloreactive clones could be mapped to unstimulated subsets. Whether proliferating Tregs from siplizumab cultures were suppressive was not functionally confirmed. Greater diversity appeared to be present in unstimulated naive T cells than in memory T cells, and a substantial contribution to the alloresponse seemed to be made by naive cells. The cumulative frequency of alloreactive sequences traceable to unstimulated CD4+ memory T cells was significantly reduced by siplizumab. Among mappable alloreactive CD4+ clones, an average Treg-derived fraction of almost 70% was observed with siplizumab, compared with roughly 25% in control reactions. About 80-97% of proliferating CD4+ or CD8+ clones could not be given a naive or memory phenotype.

The junction shows trimming of 4 bases on V and 1 base on J, plus 17 bases between the germline ends. The CDR3 starts with the cysteine, ends with the phenylalanine, and has 16 residues. CDR3 DNA is the only sequence kept; it has 48 bases, read in frame from the first base. Sequences SGHRS (CDR1) and YFSETQ (CDR2) are obtained from the germline V gene. The chain links TRBV5-1 with TRBJ1-1; the D gene lacks a confident call. The receptor was isolated from a human donor in good health. Sequences were obtained from CD4+ T cells sorted from blood. The CDR3 loop reads CASSPTSGGPNTEAFF. The DNA is as follows: TGCGCCAGCAGCCCAACGTCTGGCGGGCCGAACACTGAAGCTTTCTTT.